These 28 T cell receptor beta chains were all obtained from the same sample, sequenced in a study of cytomegalovirus exposure and HLA in healthy donors. The PCR made use of 60 Vbeta and 13 Jbeta primers. Clones were read by immunoSEQ multiplex PCR, and TCRdb kept only the in-frame ones, dropping some. The table has under 150,000 clones, 60% to 85% seen once. The sequenced sample consisted of PBMCs. These receptor sequences come from a woman younger than 45 in good health and CMV-seropositive.

V and J are TRBV5-6 and TRBJ1-2; perhaps TRBD1 as D (6 bases). Looked up from germline, CDR1 is SGHDT and CDR2 is YYEEEE. The ends were cut back, 4 bases at V and 4 bases at J, with 20 bases in the middle. CDR3 length: 16 residues. CDR3 coding DNA: TGTGCCAGCAGCCCAGGGGTCTCGCCTCCCCTCTATGGCTACACCTTC. It specifies CASSPGVSPPLYGYTF.

The rearrangement uses TRBV28 and TRBJ1-2; a weak D match, TRBD1 (6 bases). Germline V gene data show CDR1 as MDHEN and CDR2 as SYDVKM. This CDR3 contains 14 residues. The germline V and J ends were trimmed by 6 bases and 4 bases, with 15 bases remaining between them. The CDR3 loop reads CASRKMGGLYGYTF. CDR3 nucleotide sequence: TGTGCCAGCAGGAAAATGGGGGGGCTCTATGGCTACACCTTC.

This clone has a handful of counts. V is TRBV18 and J is TRBJ2-1, with a weak D call TRBD2 (5 bases). V shed 6 bases and J shed 9 bases, with 9 bases lying between them. The CDR3 has 11 amino acids. Germline V CDR1 and CDR2: KGHSH, LQKENI. The CDR3 is CASSSRGEQFF. The CDR3 coding sequence is TGTGCCAGCTCCTCCCGGGGTGAGCAGTTCTTC.

The CDR3 bases are TGTGCCAGCAGCTTAGGAGCGGGGAAAACCGGGGAGCTGTTTTTT. Protein product: CASSLGAGKTGELFF. The chain has TRBV7-8 and TRBJ2-2; TRBD2 agrees at 7 bases. The CDR3 sequence is 15 residues long. V was pared by 1 base and J by 5 bases, with 4 bases of the junction left unmatched. CDR1 and CDR2 from the germline V gene are SGHVS and FQNEAQ.

This clone was counted only a few times. V usage is TRBV6-5 and J usage is TRBJ2-4; D might be TRBD2 (6 bases). V lost 2 bases and J lost 8, with 13 bases in between. The CDR3 extends over 14 amino acids. Germline lookup yields CDR1 MNHEY and CDR2 SVGAGI. The CDR3 bases are TGTGCCAGCAGTTACGGGGAGGATTCAGACATTCAGTACTTC. Encoded protein: CASSYGEDSDIQYF.

The J gene is TRBJ2-1, the V gene TRBV27, with TRBD2 matching 10 bases. This CDR3 region has 15 residues. V trimming: 6 bases; J trimming: 9 bases; junction bases outside the gene matches: 11. The germline V gene encodes CDR1 MNHEY and CDR2 SMNVEV (reference sequence). CDR3 coding DNA: TGTGCCAGCAGGCCTACTAGCGGGGCCTACGGTGAGCAGTTCTTC. Translation gives CASRPTSGAYGEQFF.

Worth noting for this clone: A read error may produce the germline difference seen at one junction end. V is TRBV10-3 and J is TRBJ1-2, with a weak D call TRBD1 (5 bases). CDR3 length equals 13 residues. Germline V CDR1 and CDR2: ENHRY, SYGVKD. The DNA for the CDR3 is TGTGCCACCAGTGAAGCAGGGATCTATGGCTACACCTTC. This translates into CATSEAGIYGYTF.

The chain combines TRBV21-1 with TRBJ2-7; TRBD1 is the table's D call, not checked against the DNA. TRBV21-1 is classified as a pseudogene. This CDR3 is 15 amino acids long. DNA for the CDR3: TGTGCCAGCAGCAAAGCGGCTGAGACAGGGAACGAGCAGTACTTC. It translates to CASSKAAETGNEQYF.

The chain joins TRBV6-5 to TRBJ2-1; 7 bases map to TRBD1. J gave up 6 bases and V 2 bases, and 4 bases lay outside the gene matches. Germline lookup yields CDR1 MNHEY and CDR2 SVGAGI. The CDR3 totals 14 residues. The CDR3 loop is CASSYAGTANEQFF. CDR3 DNA sequence: TGTGCCAGCAGTTACGCCGGGACAGCCAATGAGCAGTTCTTC.

This clone was observed once. Germline and junction disagree at one end, which may indicate a read error. The rearrangement joins TRBV30 to TRBJ1-2, with a possible D match to TRBD1 (6 bases). Per the germline V gene, CDR1 is GTSNPN and CDR2 is SVGIG (reference sequence). This CDR3 comprises 11 residues. CDR3 sequence (DNA): TGTGCCTGGAGTGTACAGGGACAACCCAGCTTC. Encoded protein: CAWSVQGQPSF.

The chain links TRBV27 to TRBJ2-2, with 7 bases lining up with TRBD2. The CDR3 length is 16 residues. The germline V gene has CDR1 MNHEY and CDR2 SMNVEV (reference sequence). The V segment lost 0 bases and the J segment 6 bases; nucleotides outside the gene matches: 7. This CDR3 reads CASSLSPGGGPGELFF. In DNA form, the CDR3 reads TGTGCCAGCAGTTTATCGCCTGGCGGGGGACCCGGGGAGCTGTTTTTT.

The chain uses TRBV30 and TRBJ1-5; TRBD1 is a possible D gene (5 bases). Trimming removed 5 bases at V and 2 bases at J, with 10 bases between. This CDR3 has 13 residues. CDR1 and CDR2 (germline): GTSNPN, SVGIG (reference sequence). The CDR3 loop reads CAWGGGGNQPQHF. The CDR3 nucleotides read TGTGCCTGGGGTGGGGGGGGCAATCAGCCCCAGCATTTT.

This clone has more than one count but fewer than ten. The rearrangement joins TRBV7-2 to TRBJ2-1; TRBD2 agrees at 9 bases. Germline V CDR1 and CDR2: SGHTA, FQGNSA. This CDR3 is built from 18 residues. V was pared by 5 bases and J by 4 bases, with 15 bases of the junction left unmatched. The CDR3 reads CASSMRGGAPPPYNEQFF. As DNA, the CDR3 is TGTGCCAGCAGCATGCGCGGGGGGGCCCCGCCCCCATACAATGAGCAGTTCTTC.

This sequence joins TRBV5-4 and TRBJ2-1; D possibly corresponds to TRBD2 (7 bases). V lost 0 bases, J lost 5 bases, and 15 bases lay in between. CDR1 and CDR2 from the germline V gene are SGHNT and YYREEE (reference sequence). CDR3 size: 16 residues. As DNA, the CDR3 is TGTGCCAGCAGCTTGGGGGGGGGCCTCATAAACAATGAGCAGTTCTTC. It translates to CASSLGGGLINNEQFF.

This clone showed up just once. The chain carries TRBV13 and TRBJ2-1, with 9 bases aligning to TRBD2. CDR1 and CDR2 from the germline V gene are PRHDT and FYEKMQ (reference sequence). The CDR3 sequence is 15 residues long. Germline trimming cut 5 bases from V and 2 bases from J; bases unmatched to any gene: 4. The CDR3 loop is CASSATSGTYNEQFF. CDR3 in DNA: TGTGCCAGCAGCGCGACTAGCGGTACCTACAATGAGCAGTTCTTC.

The chain recombines TRBV2 with TRBJ2-5, with D perhaps matching TRBD1 (6 bases). Germline CDR1 and CDR2: SNHLY and FYNNEI. This CDR3 has 14 residues. V shed 4 bases and J shed 5 bases, with 14 bases lying between them. CDR3 DNA: TGTGCCAGCAGTGGAGGGGGTATAGCGGAGACCCAGTACTTC. Residues: CASSGGGIAETQYF. The whole variable domain, remainder taken from reference TRBV2 and TRBJ2-5, is EPEVTQTPSHQVTQMGQEVILRCVPISNHLYFYWYRQILGQKVEFLVSFYNNEISEKSEIFDDQFSVERPDGSNFTLKIRSTKLEDSAMYFCASSGGGIAETQYFGPGTRLLVL.

The V and J genes are TRBV15 and TRBJ2-2, with 8 bases fitting TRBD2. The V segment lost 0 bases and the J segment 4 bases; nucleotides outside the gene matches: 10. This CDR3 is 18 amino acids long. Germline assignment: CDR1 LNHNV and CDR2 YYDKDF (reference sequence). The CDR3 DNA reads as TGTGCCACCAGCAGAGATCAGGTCCGGGGGGGCCTCACCGGGGAGCTGTTTTTT. This sequence encodes CATSRDQVRGGLTGELFF.

This chain connects TRBV10-3 to TRBJ2-2; TRBD1 is a possible D gene (6 bases). Germline V lookup: CDR1 ENHRY, CDR2 SYGVKD. V lost 11 bases to trimming and J lost 3 bases, with 16 bases between them. CDR3 length: 14 amino acids. The CDR3 DNA reads as TGTGCCGTATACCGACAGGATGACACCGGGGAGCTGTTTTTT. Translated: CAVYRQDDTGELFF.

This rearrangement joins TRBV9 to TRBJ1-5; a weak D match, TRBD1 (6 bases). V gave up 2 bases and J gave up 1 base, with 16 bases separating them. Germline CDR1 SGDLS, CDR2 YYNGEE. The CDR3 consists of 17 residues. CDR3 in DNA: TGTGCCAGCAGCGTTTCGCCGGACAGAACAAGCAATCAGCCCCAGCATTTT. Its protein product is CASSVSPDRTSNQPQHF.

The chain is built from TRBV10-3 and TRBJ2-3; a possible D gene is TRBD2 (6 bases). The CDR3 spans 17 residues. The germline gives CDR1 ENHRY, CDR2 SYGVKD. V was clipped by 4 bases and J by 4 bases, with 21 bases between them. CDR3 loop: CAISVSPGLGTSDTQYF. Here the CDR3 DNA reads TGTGCCATCAGTGTATCACCGGGACTGGGGACTTCAGATACGCAGTATTTT.

V and J are TRBV7-6 and TRBJ2-7; D gene unclear. This CDR3 is 12 amino acids long. Germline V CDR1 and CDR2: SGHVS, FNYEAQ. V lost 5 bases and J lost 3, with 8 bases in between. The CDR3 is CASSPGNYEQYF. In DNA form, the CDR3 reads TGTGCCAGCAGCCCAGGTAACTACGAGCAGTACTTC.

This clone has a handful of counts. The rearrangement uses TRBV6-1 and TRBJ2-3; D is ambiguous. Between the trimmed V and J ends, which lost 3 bases and 2 bases, there was a span of 6 bases. This CDR3 contains 13 residues. CDR1 is MNHNS, CDR2 SASEGT, per germline. The CDR3 coding sequence is TGTGCCAGCAGTGAGGCTTACACAGATACGCAGTATTTT. Encoded protein: CASSEAYTDTQYF.

The chain joins TRBV5-4 to TRBJ2-5, with 8 bases identical to TRBD2. The J segment lost 5 bases and the V segment lost 1 base, leaving 4 bases of the junction unmatched. Per germline, CDR1 SGHNT and CDR2 YYREEE (reference sequence). CDR3 length: 14 amino acids. The CDR3 region is CASSLFGGAETQYF. In DNA, the CDR3 is TGTGCCAGCAGCTTGTTCGGGGGGGCTGAGACCCAGTACTTC.

This sequence joins TRBV4-3 and TRBJ2-7, with a possible D match to TRBD2 (5 bases). Looked up from germline, CDR1 is LGHNA and CDR2 is YSLEER. Trimming removed 1 base from V and 4 bases from J, with 11 bases in between. There are 14 residues in the CDR3. DNA of the CDR3: TGCGCCAGCAGCCAAGGCGGAGGCCCTTACGAGCAGTACTTC. Translation gives CASSQGGGPYEQYF.

The chain is built from TRBV14 and TRBJ2-7, with 8 bases identical to TRBD2. V shed 3 bases, J shed 3 bases, and the junction held 7 bases outside the gene matches. Germline V lookup: CDR1 SGHDN, CDR2 FVKESK. The CDR3 length is 15 residues. The CDR3 loop is CASSHPKRGIYEQYF. CDR3 coding DNA: TGTGCCAGCAGCCACCCCAAGCGGGGGATCTACGAGCAGTACTTC.

The chain carries TRBV5-1 and TRBJ2-2, with 14 bases identical to TRBD2. The ends lost 1 base at V and 2 bases at J; junction bases unmatched: 10. CDR1 is SGHRS, CDR2 YFSETQ, per germline. The CDR3 is made up of 20 amino acids. The CDR3 protein is CASSLNYRTSGGINTGELFF. CDR3 nucleotide sequence: TGCGCCAGCAGCTTGAACTATAGGACTAGCGGGGGGATAAACACCGGGGAGCTGTTTTTT.

This sequence joins TRBV9 and TRBJ1-4; D possibly corresponds to TRBD1 (5 bases). CDR3 size: 14 residues. Trimming removed 2 bases from V and 3 bases from J, with 8 bases in between. CDR1 is SGDLS, CDR2 YYNGEE, per germline. This CDR3 is CASSVGGANEKLFF. DNA for the CDR3: TGTGCCAGCAGCGTGGGGGGGGCTAATGAAAAACTGTTTTTT.

This clone is a singleton in its sample. The gene calls are TRBV27 and TRBJ2-7; 10 bases agree with TRBD2. This CDR3 contains 14 residues. The junction had 17 bases not matched to a gene; V was cut back by 10 bases and J by 11 bases. Germline V gene sequence: CDR1 MNHEY, CDR2 SMNVEV (reference sequence). The DNA of the CDR3 is TGTGCCAACGAAGCGGGGGGGCCGGGCCCTACTGAGTACTTC. Translated: CANEAGGPGPTEYF.